This T cell receptor beta chain appears in the sequencing data of a study of response to subunit inactivated influenza vaccine. TCRdb passed the RT-PCR reads through MiXCR, listing each CDR3 protein once. This sample yields about 190,000 distinct CDR3 sequences, of which about an eighth are seen a single time; 26% belongs to the top ten. The CDR3 spans 16 residues. Trimming shortened V by 4 bases and J by 0 bases, and 16 bases separated the two germline ends. CDR1 is DFQATT, CDR2 SNEGSKA, per germline (reference sequence). This chain uses TRBV20-1 with TRBJ2-1; D tentatively reads TRBD1 or TRBD2 (5 bases each). This TCR came from a man between 45 and 60 years old who received an inactivated influenza vaccine. The material was CD8+ T cells sorted from PBMCs, obtained around 5 days after vaccination. The CDR3 protein is CSANSARGSSYNEQFF. Written as DNA, the CDR3 is TGCAGTGCTAACTCCGCCCGGGGCAGCTCCTACAATGAGCAGTTCTTC.